Presented here are 3 T cell receptor beta chains from one specimen sequenced in a study of T cell responses to AZD1222 COVID-19 vaccine. The repertoire was sequenced with immunoSEQ multiplex PCR; TCRdb's copy has only in-frame clones and lacks some. Among 40,000 to 60,000 clones, 70% to 90% were seen once, and the ten largest hold about 1.1%. The material was peripheral blood, obtained 28 days after the second AZD1222 dose. Every receptor here comes from an adult who received the AZD1222 COVID-19 vaccine.

The chain uses TRBV6-2 or TRBV6-3 and TRBJ1-1; unclear D gene. The CDR3 has 15 residues. V lost 0 bases to trimming and J lost 5 bases, with 13 bases between them. The germline V gene has CDR1 MNHEY and CDR2 SVGEGT. CDR3 region: CASSYSPGVGTEAFF. In nucleotides, the CDR3 is TGTGCCAGCAGTTACTCACCGGGAGTAGGGACTGAAGCTTTCTTT.

The chain employs TRBV9 and TRBJ1-3, with D possibly matching TRBD1 (5 bases). Germline lookup yields CDR1 SGDLS and CDR2 YYNGEE. Trimming stripped 0 bases from V and 3 bases from J, with 16 bases between. This CDR3 is 17 amino acids long. The CDR3 DNA reads as TGTGCCAGCAGCGTAGAGGGCAGGGTATGGTTTGGAAACACCATATATTTT. This encodes CASSVEGRVWFGNTIYF.

The chain has TRBV19 and TRBJ2-7; possibly TRBD1 or TRBD2 for D (5 bases each). V was pared by 0 bases and J by 6 bases, with 18 bases between. Per germline, CDR1 LNHDA and CDR2 SQIVND (reference sequence). This CDR3 spans 16 amino acids. The CDR3 spells CASSIDSGTRGGEQYF. The CDR3, as DNA: TGTGCCAGTAGTATAGATTCGGGCACTCGGGGCGGCGAGCAGTACTTC.